These T cell receptor beta chains were read from a single sample in a study of immune cell composition in non-small cell lung cancer. Sequencing used immunoSEQ multiplex PCR; TCRdb keeps in-frame clones, though not all of them. This table has several thousand clones, 65% to 80% appearing once. The sample taken for sequencing was lung tumor tissue. Receptors were obtained from a human donor with non-small cell lung cancer. Each CDR3 is given with its conserved first and last residue. The D gene is left open where the match is weak. Only part of the rows carry a size: once, few, many, or a class if the clone is expanded.

>TRBJ2-6|NA|NA|19|TRBV5-1
TGCGCCAGCAGCCCCCAGGGGTACAGGGAGAGCTCTGGGGCCAACGTCCTGACTTTC
CASSPQGYRESSGANVLTF
>TRBJ1-2|NA|TRBD1|13|TRBV7-9
TGTGCCAGCAGCTTAGAGGAGGGGGCTGGCTACACCTTC
CASSLEEGAGYTF
>TRBJ2-1|NA|NA|15|TRBV7-9
TGTGCCAGCAGCCCAGACGGGAGCCTCTACAATGAGCAGTTCTTC
CASSPDGSLYNEQFF
>TRBJ2-7|once|NA|12|TRBV28
TGTGCCAGCAGTTTTCAGAGAGGCGAGCAGTACTTC
CASSFQRGEQYF
>TRBJ2-3|NA|TRBD2|19|TRBV6-1
TGTGCCAGCAGTGAAGGGGCTCTAGCGGGGGGCGGTCGTGGAGATACGCAGTATTTT
CASSEGALAGGGRGDTQYF
>TRBJ1-4|NA|TRBD1|15|TRBV6-1
TGTGCCAGCAGTGAAGGGACAGGATCTAATGAAAAACTGTTTTTT
CASSEGTGSNEKLFF
>TRBJ2-1|NA|TRBD2|14|TRBV19
TGTGCCAGTAGCCTAGCGGGGGGGCTCGGTGAGCAGTTCTTC
CASSLAGGLGEQFF
>TRBJ2-5|NA|NA|16|TRBV13
TGTGCCAGCAGCACCGGACGGACTGAGTACCAAGAGACCCAGTACTTC
CASSTGRTEYQETQYF
>TRBJ2-4|NA|NA|14|TRBV27
TGTGCCAGCAGGGTGGACTACCGAGGGTACATTCAGTACTTC
CASRVDYRGYIQYF
>TRBJ2-2|NA|NA|13|TRBV7-3
TGTGCCAGCAGCTCCTATAGTGGCGGGGAGCTGTTTTTT
CASSSYSGGELFF
>TRBJ1-6|NA|NA|15|TRBV7-9
TGTGCCAGCAGCTTAGGGTCCATAGCGAATTCACCCCTCCACTTT
CASSLGSIANSPLHF
>TRBJ1-5|NA|NA|14|TRBV19
TGTGCCAGTAGTATACTGGAGGGAGAACAGCCCCAGCATTTT
CASSILEGEQPQHF
>TRBJ1-5|NA|NA|13|TRBV27
TGTGCCAGCAGTTTATGGGGGGGGCAGCCCCAGCATTTT
CASSLWGGQPQHF
>TRBJ1-3|NA|TRBD1|14|TRBV6-5
TGTGCCAGCAGTTACTCTGGACCTGGGACAGCCTTATATTTT
CASSYSGPGTALYF
>TRBJ2-7|NA|TRBD1|15|TRBV18
TGTGCCAGCTCTCTTTCCGGGACAGGGCCTGACGAGCAGTACTTC
CASSLSGTGPDEQYF
>TRBJ1-6|few|NA|15|TRBV9
TGTGCCAGCAGCCCCACGGGACACCTAAATTCACCCCTCCACTTT
CASSPTGHLNSPLHF
>TRBJ2-7|NA|TRBD2|15|TRBV7-2
TGTGCCAGCAGCTTAGGGGGTAGCGGGGGCTACGAGCAGTACTTC
CASSLGGSGGYEQYF
>TRBJ1-1|large|TRBD1|14|TRBV14
TGTGCCAGCCGGAGACAGGGAGAGAACACTGAAGCTTTCTTT
CASRRQGENTEAFF
>TRBJ1-6|NA|NA|15|TRBV2
TGTGCCAGCAGTGAAGTAGGAACAGCACTTTCACCCCTCCACTTT
CASSEVGTALSPLHF
>TRBJ2-7|large|TRBD1|14|TRBV19
TGTGCCAGTAGTATAGGGGGGACAGCCTACGAGCAGTACTTC
CASSIGGTAYEQYF
>TRBJ1-5|NA|NA|16|TRBV7-8
TGTGCCAGCAGCTTAGAGGGCAGGGCGGACAATCAGCCCCAGCATTTT
CASSLEGRADNQPQHF
>TRBJ2-1|few|TRBD2|15|TRBV9
TGTGCCAGCAGCGTAGAACTAGCGGGGGGGCGTGAGCAGTTCTTC
CASSVELAGGREQFF
>TRBJ1-5|NA|TRBD1|13|TRBV9
TGTGCCAGCAGCGGGACAGGCGATCAGCCCCAGCATTTT
CASSGTGDQPQHF
>TRBJ1-1|few|TRBD1|14|TRBV7-3
TGTGCCAGCAGCTTACAGGGGGCGCCCACTGAAGCTTTCTTT
CASSLQGAPTEAFF
>TRBJ2-5|NA|NA|14|TRBV7-2
TGTGCCAGCAGCTTAACTAGCACCCTGGAGACCCAGTACTTC
CASSLTSTLETQYF
>TRBJ2-7|NA|TRBD2|14|TRBV9
TGTGCCAGCAGCGTAGCCGGCGGGGGAAACGAGCAGTACTTC
CASSVAGGGNEQYF
>TRBJ1-6|NA|NA|17|TRBV6-1
TGTGCCAGCAGTGACTACCCCCCCGGGACAAACCCATCACCCCTCCACTTT
CASSDYPPGTNPSPLHF
>TRBJ1-5|NA|NA|14|TRBV7-2
TGTGCCAGCAGCTTAGCGCAGCGAGATCAGCCCCAGCATTTT
CASSLAQRDQPQHF
>TRBJ2-3|NA|NA|13|TRBV7-9
TGTGCCAGCAGTCCTGCAGGGGTGGATACGCAGTATTTT
CASSPAGVDTQYF
>TRBJ1-4|NA|NA|15|TRBV5-1
TGCGCCAGCAGCCCCGACAGTGCAACTAATGAAAAACTGTTTTTT
CASSPDSATNEKLFF
>TRBJ2-7|NA|NA|18|TRBV18
TGTGCCAGCTCACCCCAGGCCAGGGATGTTGTGGCGGTCTACGAGCAGTACTTC
CASSPQARDVVAVYEQYF
>TRBJ2-1|once|TRBD1|16|TRBV14
TGTGCCAGCAGCTATATTCCGGGACAGGGTGACAATGAGCAGTTCTTC
CASSYIPGQGDNEQFF
>TRBJ1-6|once|NA|16|TRBV27
TGTGCCAGCAGTTTATTCGGGAGCTCCTATAATTCACCCCTCCACTTT
CASSLFGSSYNSPLHF
>TRBJ1-2|NA|NA|14|TRBV9
TGTGCCAGCAGCGTAGCTGTTGGAGACTATGGCTACACCTTC
CASSVAVGDYGYTF
>TRBJ1-4|NA|TRBD1|18|TRBV25-1
TGTGCCAGCAGTGAATTGGGGACAGGCCATGCAACTAATGAAAAACTGTTTTTT
CASSELGTGHATNEKLFF
>TRBJ1-2|NA|NA|13|TRBV27
TGTGCCAGCAGTTCGCCGACAGTGCATGGCTACACCTTC
CASSSPTVHGYTF
>TRBJ1-5|NA|NA|13|TRBV11-2
TGTGCCAGCAGCTTAGACAGAAATCAGCCCCAGCATTTT
CASSLDRNQPQHF
>TRBJ1-3|NA|TRBD1|19|TRBV5-1
TGCGCCAGCAGCTCCCCAGGGGGGACCACATACTCCTCTGGAAACACCATATATTTT
CASSSPGGTTYSSGNTIYF
>TRBJ2-1|NA|TRBD1|16|TRBV18
TGTGCCAGCTCACCAGGGACAGGGAGCTCCTACAATGAGCAGTTCTTC
CASSPGTGSSYNEQFF
>TRBJ1-5|NA|TRBD1|15|TRBV7-9
TGTGCCAGCAGCTTAGCGGGACAGGGTGATCAGCCCCAGCATTTT
CASSLAGQGDQPQHF
>TRBJ1-4|NA|NA|15|TRBV5-4
TGTGCCAGCAGCTTGGCCGGGGCAGGGGTTGAAAAACTGTTTTTT
CASSLAGAGVEKLFF
>TRBJ1-2|NA|NA|15|TRBV6-4
TGTGCCAGCAGTGACTCGGGTCTATCCACAGGTGGCTACACCTTC
CASSDSGLSTGGYTF
>TRBJ2-5|NA|TRBD2|16|TRBV9
TGTGCCAGCAGCCCCCCGACTAGCGGGGGCCAAGAGACCCAGTACTTC
CASSPPTSGGQETQYF
>TRBJ2-7|large|NA|13|TRBV7-8
TGTGCCAGCAGTATGGGGCAAGCCTACGAGCAGTACTTC
CASSMGQAYEQYF
>TRBJ2-7|NA|NA|17|TRBV1
TGCACCAGCAGCCAAGATGTACCTAGCGGGGGCCCCTACGAGCAGTACTTC
CTSSQDVPSGGPYEQYF
>TRBJ1-1|NA|NA|15|TRBV7-2
TGTGCCAGCAGCGCACCAGGCTTCATGAACACTGAAGCTTTCTTT
CASSAPGFMNTEAFF
>TRBJ2-2|NA|NA|14|TRBV7-2
TGTGCCAGCCTGGCAGGGCTAAACACCGGGGAGCTGTTTTTT
CASLAGLNTGELFF
>TRBJ1-5|few|NA|13|TRBV25-1
TGTGCCAGCAGTGAGGTTGGGAGTCAGCCCCAGCATTTT
CASSEVGSQPQHF
>TRBJ2-3|NA|TRBD1|14|TRBV7-2
TGTGCCAGCAGCTGGGACAGATTCACAGATACGCAGTATTTT
CASSWDRFTDTQYF
>TRBJ2-3|NA|NA|20|TRBV21-1
TGTGCCAGCAGCAAAGGGACTCTCGGACTAGCGGGGGCAAGGGCAGATACGCAGTATTTT
CASSKGTLGLAGARADTQYF
>TRBJ1-5|NA|NA|14|TRBV10-2
TGCGCCAGCAGTGATACTAGTAGCAATCAGCCCCAGCATTTT
CASSDTSSNQPQHF
>TRBJ2-7|few|TRBD2|18|TRBV27
TGTGCCAGCAGTATAACTAGCGGGGTGGTAGGTTTGGGCTACGAGCAGTACTTC
CASSITSGVVGLGYEQYF
>TRBJ2-1|NA|TRBD2|14|TRBV5-1
TGCGCCAGCAGGATAGCGGGGGTACTGAATGAGCAGTTCTTC
CASRIAGVLNEQFF
>TRBJ2-5|NA|TRBD2|15|TRBV5-1
TGCGCCAGCAGCTTTAGGGCTAGCGGGCAAGAGACCCAGTACTTC
CASSFRASGQETQYF
>TRBJ1-1|few|NA|11|TRBV20-1
TGCAGTGCTAGAGATCGAGGTGAAGCTTTCTTT
CSARDRGEAFF